This T cell receptor (beta chain) was captured by sequencing in a study of somatic mutations in cytotoxic T cells in rheumatoid arthritis. Overall study findings and caveats: CD8+ clonality increased with age in rheumatoid arthritis patients but not in healthy controls.

Clones were sequenced by immunoSEQ multiplex PCR, and TCRdb holds only the in-frame ones, with some missing. This sample has roughly 35,000 clones, with approximately 84% found just once. After removal of 4 bases from V and 5 bases from J, the junction contained 9 bases not matched to a gene. The CDR3 consists of 16 residues. Germline values: CDR1 LGHNT, CDR2 FRNRAP. In regard to this clone: Its target is not known.

The V gene is TRBV12-5, the J gene TRBJ2-3; 10 bases line up with TRBD1. The clonotype originates from a man between 35 and 55 years old in good health. The sequenced material came from CD8+ T cells sorted from blood. The CDR3 bases are TGTGCTAGTGGTTCGGGGACAGGGGTTCTTGGAGATACGCAGTATTTT. Residues: CASGSGTGVLGDTQYF.